Reported below is one T cell receptor (beta chain). No antigen is known for it. CDR3 length: 17 amino acids. From germline, CDR1 is MGHRA and CDR2 YSYEKL. V lost 2 bases to trimming and J lost 7 bases, with 18 bases between them. The record originates from a study of T cell clonotyping in hematopoietic cell transplantation. Whole-study results and caveats: After transplant, recipient diversity fell while pathologically expanded clonotypes grew through day 180. At the given depth, recipient repertoires were over 97% de novo clonotypes. No sorting was done, leaving CD4 and CD8 contributions mixed. Broader posttransplant TCR repertoire diversity was predicted by graft donor and pretransplant recipient Inverse Simpson Index values.

Sequencing was performed with immunoSEQ multiplex PCR; in TCRdb, only in-frame clones are kept and a portion is missing. The sample includes tens of thousands of clones, roughly 94% of them seen just once. Source material: peripheral blood mononuclear cells. The TCR originated in a woman in her forties or fifties in good health. Some clones in this sample may be carry-over from other donors' samples. The chain has TRBV4-1 and TRBJ1-6; D not certain. CDR3 bases: TGCGCCAGCAGCCAACTGGAAAGGACTTTTGGGAATTCACCCCTCCACTTT. Translation gives CASSQLERTFGNSPLHF.